This TCR beta chain was profiled in a study of blood T cell repertoires in COVID-19 (dated by TCRdb to 2020 to 2021). At the level of the whole study: Samples covering the acute and convalescent phases of COVID-19 were provided by collaborators in the United States, Italy and Spain. The prospective study material was composed of cDNA or gDNA derived from T cells, B-cell-depleted T cells, or PBMCs. Deeply sampled blood TCRbeta repertoires from subjects exposed to, actively infected with, or recovered from COVID-19 were included in the dataset. The repertoires were released in a freely available public database meant as a resource for research on the immune response to SARS-CoV-2. The samples were drawn from two sources: the first 160 participants of the ongoing ImmuneRACE study, and some 1,300 subjects contributed by 6 global collaborators. The sample metadata nearly always contained a de-identified subject ID, COVID-19 status, age in years and sex. Where available, HLA class I and class II types were obtained from metadata supplied by the sample provider rather than from assay-based typing.

Findings and caveats that apply to the study as a whole: Clinical and demographic metadata were provided uncurated, with the amount varying by source and participant.

In the prospective study, participants were 18 to 89 years old, resided in 20 to 30 geographic areas of the United States, and were enrolled through a virtual design. In the prospective study, participants were assigned to cohorts based on the clinical history participants reported in a screening survey and a study questionnaire. Exposed participants had been in contact with someone with a PCR-confirmed or clinician-diagnosed COVID-19 case within 2 weeks of study entry. In the prospective study, whole blood, serum and a nasopharyngeal or oropharyngeal swab were collected from each participant by mobile phlebotomists. Participants in the prospective study had the option to provide additional blood draws and questionnaires over a roughly two-month period. Before DNA extraction, blood samples from the prospective study were shipped at room temperature or frozen. TCRbeta CDR3 regions were amplified from genomic DNA using the immunoSEQ Assay, a bias-controlled multiplex PCR. Concerning the study's data processing: The number of nucleated cells in each sample was estimated by amplification of reference gene primers within the assay. To quantify the absolute abundance of each unique TCRbeta CDR3 rearrangement, sequence reads were collapsed and filtered. For each sample, productive Simpson clonality was calculated as the square root of Simpson's diversity index across productive rearrangements. Held by TCRdb, this immuneACCESS table contains in-frame sequences only and omits some clones. Under half of the omission traces to an unresolved V gene where checked; the cause of the rest is unknown. V, J and clone size reflect that table, while D and trimming were determined from the DNA. This sample gives 350,000 to 400,000 clones in total; more than 85% of them show up just once. The ten largest make up roughly 0.9% of the sample.

On this clone itself: The target of this receptor is not known. Base qualities are not provided; no much larger clone lies one nucleotide away.

Taken from cysteine to phenylalanine, the CDR3 has 17 residues. Just CDR3 DNA is preserved here, 51 bases in frame from base 1. According to the germline V gene, CDR1 reads SGHTA and CDR2 reads FQGNSA. Deletion took 5 bases off V and 2 bases off J, with a span of 22 bases between the germline ends. The sequence joins TRBV7-2 to TRBJ2-7; a tentative D call is TRBD2 (5 bases match). This clonotype was sampled from a woman aged 40 to 50 who had been exposed to COVID-19. The sequenced material came from PBMCs or T cells enriched from blood (not recorded which). The CDR3 amino acid sequence is: CASSRLASRISTYEQYF. The DNA sequence is given as TGTGCCAGCAGCCGGCTGGCTAGCAGAATAAGCACCTACGAGCAGTACTTC.